These T cell receptor beta chains were read from a single sample in a study of cytomegalovirus exposure and HLA in healthy donors. This table comes from immunoSEQ multiplex PCR, and its TCRdb copy is limited to in-frame clones, with some not included. The table lists under 150,000 clones, around 85% of them singletons, with under 2% in the top ten. Source material: PBMCs. Receptors originate from a boy younger than 18 in good health and CMV-seronegative. Both conserved end residues are part of each CDR3. The D gene is left open where the match is weak. A clone size is listed for some rows: how often the clone was seen (once, few, many), or a class if it is expanded.

>TRBJ2-7|NA|NA|TRBV7-9
CASTHPGAPYEQYF
TGTGCCAGCACCCATCCAGGGGCACCTTACGAGCAGTACTTC
>TRBJ2-7|NA|NA|TRBV5-8
CASSLGQPSSYEQYF
TGTGCCAGCAGCCTAGGACAACCGAGCTCCTACGAGCAGTACTTC
>TRBJ2-1|NA|NA|TRBV5-1
CASSLSYNEQFF
TGCGCCAGCAGCCTGTCCTACAATGAGCAGTTCTTC
>TRBJ2-2|once|NA|TRBV27
CASKRGAGELFF
TGTGCCAGCAAGAGAGGCGCCGGGGAGCTGTTTTTT
>TRBJ2-7|NA|TRBD2|TRBV7-6
CASSSGGGVGEQYF
TGTGCCAGCAGCTCGGGAGGGGGGGTCGGCGAGCAGTACTTC
>TRBJ2-7|NA|TRBD1|TRBV7-6
CASSQDRGEQYF
TGTGCCAGCAGCCAAGACAGGGGTGAGCAGTACTTC
>TRBJ2-2|NA|TRBD1|TRBV4-1
CASSPRQGLTGELFF
TGCGCCAGCAGCCCACGACAGGGCCTCACCGGGGAGCTGTTTTTT
>TRBJ1-1|NA|TRBD1|TRBV15
CATSRDQQGANTEAFF
TGTGCCACCAGCAGAGATCAACAGGGGGCAAACACTGAAGCTTTCTTT
>TRBJ2-1|NA|TRBD2|TRBV19
CASSPHMGRGGREQFF
TGTGCCAGTAGTCCCCACATGGGGCGGGGGGGCCGCGAGCAGTTCTTC
>TRBJ2-7|NA|TRBD1|TRBV4-3
CASSQDRDTYEQYF
TGCGCCAGCAGCCAGGACAGGGACACCTACGAGCAGTACTTC
>TRBJ2-1|NA|TRBD1|TRBV29-1
CSATGLPGQGYGEQFF
TGCAGCGCCACGGGGTTACCGGGACAGGGTTACGGTGAGCAGTTCTTC
>TRBJ2-1|NA|TRBD2|TRBV11-2
CASSAGTSGGNYNEQFF
TGTGCCAGCAGCGCCGGGACTAGCGGGGGGAACTACAATGAGCAGTTCTTC
>TRBJ1-3|NA|NA|TRBV29-1
CSVGTGETIYF
TGCAGCGTTGGAACAGGCGAAACCATATATTTT
>TRBJ1-2|NA|NA|TRBV6-1
CASSEPQVGGVYGYTF
TGTGCCAGCAGTGAACCCCAAGTGGGAGGGGTCTATGGCTACACCTTC
>TRBJ1-2|NA|TRBD1|TRBV30
CAWMGQGHYGYPF
TGTGCCTGGATGGGACAGGGGCACTATGGCTACCCCTTC
>TRBJ1-3|NA|NA|TRBV27
CASSLTKGNTIYF
TGTGCCAGCAGTTTAACTAAGGGAAACACCATATATTTT
>TRBJ1-5|NA|NA|TRBV5-1
CASSVGGGRNQPQHF
TGCGCCAGCAGCGTTGGGGGGGGCAGAAATCAGCCCCAGCATTTT
>TRBJ2-2|NA|NA|TRBV19
CASSIVGGERTGELFF
TGTGCCAGTAGTATAGTAGGAGGGGAACGCACCGGGGAGCTGTTTTTT
>TRBJ2-1|NA|NA|TRBV18
CASSLAAGRNEQFF
TGTGCCAGCTCTCTTGCGGCAGGGCGGAATGAGCAGTTCTTC
>TRBJ2-5|NA|NA|TRBV9
CASSVASSSGTQETQYF
TGTGCCAGCAGCGTAGCATCCAGCTCCGGGACACAAGAGACCCAGTACTTC
>TRBJ1-4|NA|NA|TRBV19
CASSPGDRKLFF
TGTGCCAGTAGTCCCGGGGATCGAAAACTGTTTTTT
>TRBJ1-3|few|NA|TRBV4-1
CASSQDRVPGNTIYF
TGCGCCAGCAGCCAAGACAGGGTACCTGGAAACACCATATATTTT
>TRBJ1-4|NA|NA|TRBV2
CASSTGYPNEKLFF
TGTGCCAGCAGTACAGGATACCCTAATGAAAAACTGTTTTTT
>TRBJ2-7|NA|TRBD1|TRBV11-3
CASSLNGQGYEQYF
TGTGCCAGCAGCTTAAATGGACAGGGGTACGAGCAGTACTTC
>TRBJ2-2|NA|TRBD2|TRBV5-1
CASSPGLAPNTGELFF
TGCGCCAGCAGCCCTGGACTAGCCCCGAACACCGGGGAGCTGTTTTTT
>TRBJ2-3|NA|TRBD1|TRBV16
CASSQSLTGGVTDTQYF
TGTGCCAGCAGCCAATCCTTGACAGGGGGTGTGACAGATACGCAGTATTTT
>TRBJ1-2|few|NA|TRBV5-6
CASSFMTQTHYGYTF
TGTGCCAGCAGCTTTATGACACAAACTCACTATGGCTACACCTTC
>TRBJ1-2|once|NA|TRBV5-1
CASSLSVGQFYGYTF
TGCGCCAGCAGCTTGTCCGTCGGACAGTTCTATGGCTACACCTTC